This TCR beta chain came from a study of Ad26.COV2.S vaccination and SARS-CoV-2 variants. Treatment of the sample: roughly 19 received Ad26.COV2.S at low or high dose, single or two shots; 5 received placebo; per-sample allocation not given. At day 63 after the first vaccine or placebo injection, samples were drawn. Sequencing was performed with immunoSEQ multiplex PCR; in TCRdb, only in-frame clones are kept and a portion is missing. The sample records 290,000 or so clones, around 87% being singletons. V trimming: 3 bases; J trimming: 3 bases; junction bases outside the gene matches: 4. Germline V gene data show CDR1 as SGHAT and CDR2 as FQNNGV. The CDR3 runs 14 residues.

The source is a person between 18 and 60 years old who received the Ad26.COV2.S COVID-19 vaccine or a placebo. The rearrangement joins TRBV11-2 to TRBJ2-7, with 8 nucleotides matching TRBD1. The material was peripheral blood, obtained in a trial of Ad26.COV2.S vaccine versus placebo. The CDR3 bases are TGTGCCAGCAGCTTCGGACAGGGAGACTACGAGCAGTACTTC. It translates to CASSFGQGDYEQYF.